This record concerns one T cell receptor beta chain sequence. These data are taken from a study of blood T cell repertoires in COVID-19. Turning to the study itself: The origin of the acute and convalescent COVID-19 samples was the United States, Italy and Spain.

Libraries were prepared by immunoSEQ multiplex PCR; TCRdb keeps only in-frame clonotypes and omits some of them. The table has more than 100,000 clones, approximately 90% seen once. CDR3 length: 15 residues. V lost 4 bases and J lost 2; bases outside the gene matches: 5. Per germline, CDR1 SGHRS and CDR2 YFSETQ. This clonotype was sampled from a man between 50 and 59 years old with active or convalescent COVID-19. The chain employs TRBV5-1 and TRBJ1-3, with 8 bases aligning to TRBD1. Sequenced: peripheral blood. CDR3 residues: CASSRDRGPGNTIYF. The CDR3, as DNA: TGCGCCAGCAGCCGCGACAGGGGACCTGGAAACACCATATATTTT.